The subject of this entry is one TCR beta chain. The data belong to a study of cytomegalovirus exposure and HLA in healthy donors. Trimming cost V 6 bases and J 2 bases; bases outside gene matches: 10. Germline assignment: CDR1 MNHNS and CDR2 SASEGT. The CDR3 loop spans 15 amino acids. The PCR made use of 60 Vbeta and 13 Jbeta primers. Libraries were prepared by immunoSEQ multiplex PCR; TCRdb keeps only in-frame clonotypes and omits some of them. Of almost 70,000 clones in the sample, roughly two thirds were seen once. The clonotype originates from a male donor in good health and CMV-seropositive. The material sequenced was PBMCs. The chain couples TRBV6-1 to TRBJ2-7; 7 bases align to TRBD2. The CDR3: CASSLLTGGTYEQYF. The CDR3 nucleotides are TGTGCCAGCAGCCTATTGACGGGAGGAACCTACGAGCAGTACTTC.